The 30 T cell receptor beta chains reported below all come from one sample, sequenced in a study of blood T cell repertoires in COVID-19. TCRdb's table, derived via immunoSEQ multiplex PCR, lists solely in-frame clones and lacks some. Of about 130,000 clones listed, about 89% are singletons. The sequencing input was peripheral blood. Receptor source: a man aged 55 to 69 with COVID-19, enrolled during active disease.

The rearrangement uses TRBV9 and TRBJ1-6, with 10 bases lining up with TRBD1. Trimming at V came to 3 bases and at J to 0 bases, leaving 9 bases not matched to a gene. Germline-derived CDR1 and CDR2 are SGDLS and YYNGEE. The CDR3 consists of 19 residues. The CDR3 region is CASSDGTGDFSSYNSPLHF. Written as DNA, the CDR3 is TGTGCCAGCAGCGACGGGACAGGGGACTTCAGCTCCTATAATTCACCCCTCCACTTT.

The genes are TRBV5-1 and TRBJ2-7; 7 positions agree with TRBD1. Trimming removed 2 bases from V and 5 bases from J; junction bases left unmatched: 10. CDR1 is SGHRS and CDR2 is YFSETQ in the germline V gene. The CDR3 length is 15 residues. The CDR3 loop is CASSLSDRERDEQYF. As DNA, the CDR3 is TGCGCCAGCAGCTTAAGTGACAGGGAAAGAGACGAGCAGTACTTC.

This rearrangement joins TRBV28 to TRBJ1-4; possibly TRBD1 for D (6 bases). The CDR3 runs to 15 residues. The V end was cut by 7 bases, the J end by 8 bases, with 20 bases between. Germline CDR1 MDHEN, CDR2 SYDVKM. The CDR3 DNA sequence: TGTGCCAGCACTGATACAGGGAGGGGAAGAGAAAAACTGTTTTTT. It translates to CASTDTGRGREKLFF.

The V gene is TRBV27, the J gene TRBJ2-5, with 11 bases matching TRBD2. CDR3 length: 15 residues. Germline V gives CDR1 MNHEY, CDR2 SMNVEV (reference sequence). V was pared by 6 bases and J by 4 bases, with 7 bases of the junction left unmatched. DNA of the CDR3: TGTGCCAGCAGGGTACTAGCGGGGGAGGGAGAGACCCAGTACTTC. Translation: CASRVLAGEGETQYF.

This clone was detected only once. The chain carries TRBV7-3 and TRBJ2-1, with 9 bases aligning to TRBD2. V shed 2 bases and J 4 bases; nucleotides not matched to a gene: 3. The germline V gene has CDR1 SGHTA and CDR2 FQGTGA. This CDR3 region has 15 residues. CDR3: CASSLLAGKYNEQFF. As DNA, the CDR3 is TGTGCCAGCAGCTTACTAGCGGGGAAATACAATGAGCAGTTCTTC.

The chain uses TRBV30 and TRBJ2-3; 9 positions agree with TRBD2. The CDR3 has 16 amino acids. With 2 bases clipped from V and 7 bases from J, the junction kept 13 bases outside the gene matches. The germline gives CDR1 GTSNPN, CDR2 SVGIG (reference sequence). As DNA, the CDR3 is TGTGCCTGGAGTCCCCCCGGCGGGGGGGCGGGGTATACGCAGTATTTT. This sequence encodes CAWSPPGGGAGYTQYF.

The chain joins TRBV6-5 to TRBJ1-1; the D gene is possibly TRBD1 (6 bases). V dropped 7 bases and J dropped 3 bases, with 12 bases sitting between them. This CDR3 is built from 13 residues. The germline CDR1 and CDR2 sequences are MNHEY and SVGAGI. Here the CDR3 DNA reads TGTGCCAGCAACAAGGACAGATACACTGAAGCTTTCTTT. Amino acid sequence: CASNKDRYTEAFF.

This rearrangement joins TRBV7-3 to TRBJ2-7, with 9 positions matching TRBD2. Germline lookup yields CDR1 SGHTA and CDR2 FQGTGA. J gave up 2 bases and V 5 bases, and 7 bases lay outside the gene matches. CDR3 length: 15 residues. The chain's CDR3 is CASSVGLAGPYEQYF. Here the CDR3 DNA reads TGTGCCAGCAGCGTGGGGCTAGCGGGGCCCTACGAGCAGTACTTC.

The V and J genes are TRBV15 and TRBJ1-2; TRBD1 matches at 11 bases. This CDR3 has 14 residues. Germline trimming cut 3 bases from V and 7 bases from J; bases unmatched to any gene: 4. Per germline, CDR1 LNHNV and CDR2 YYDKDF (reference sequence). The CDR3 coding sequence is TGTGCCACCAGCAGCCGGACAGGGGGCTCTGGCTACACCTTC. This encodes CATSSRTGGSGYTF.

This CDR3 is CASSQEISSAGRGEAFF. The DNA of the CDR3 is TGTGCCAGCAGCCAAGAAATAAGTAGTGCAGGGAGGGGTGAAGCTTTCTTT. The rearrangement links TRBV4-2 to TRBJ1-1, with D tentatively TRBD1 (5 bases). The germline gives CDR1 LGHNA, CDR2 YNFKEQ. The CDR3 runs 17 residues. Trimming took off 0 bases at V and 7 bases at J, with 21 bases between the two ends.

The chain employs TRBV6-5 and TRBJ1-4; D perhaps matches TRBD1 (5 bases). Trimming left V 7 bases short and J 1 base short, with 13 bases between. Per the germline V gene, CDR1 is MNHEY and CDR2 is SVGAGI. The CDR3 sequence is 15 residues long. The CDR3 coding sequence is TGTGCCAGCACCGGGGAGGGGCGAACTAATGAAAAACTGTTTTTT. This codes for CASTGEGRTNEKLFF.

V usage is TRBV7-7 and J usage is TRBJ2-3, with D possibly being TRBD1 (5 bases). Trimming pared 5 bases from V and 5 bases from J, leaving 17 bases between. Germline CDR1 reads SSHAT; CDR2 reads FNYEAQ (reference sequence). The CDR3 is made up of 15 amino acids. The CDR3 DNA follows: TGTGCCAGCAGCCGTCTGGGGCAATTGGGAGATACGCAGTATTTT. It translates to CASSRLGQLGDTQYF.

The rearrangement links TRBV15 to TRBJ2-5; D gene unclear. Germline V gene sequence: CDR1 LNHNV, CDR2 YYDKDF (reference sequence). The CDR3 consists of 14 residues. Trimming took 1 base from V and 1 from J, leaving 7 bases between them. CDR3 DNA sequence: TGTGCCACCAGCAGAGTCAAGCTCCAAGAGACCCAGTACTTC. It is translated as CATSRVKLQETQYF.

Details on this clone: Other DNA variants within this sample encode the same CDR3. J is TRBJ1-3 and V is TRBV19, with D uncertain. V lost 8 bases and J lost 0, with 8 bases in between. CDR1 and CDR2 (germline): LNHDA, SQIVND (reference sequence). This CDR3 comprises 13 residues. The CDR3 DNA is TGTGCCAGTCGGACTGGCTCTGGAAACACCATATATTTT. Translated, it gives CASRTGSGNTIYF.

The chain links TRBV5-1 to TRBJ1-4; D unresolved. The CDR3 sequence is 15 residues long. Germline-derived CDR1 and CDR2 are SGHRS and YFSETQ. V lost 0 bases and J 0 bases, leaving 6 bases between the germline ends. The CDR3 loop reads CASSLVGATNEKLFF. The DNA of the CDR3 is TGCGCCAGCAGCTTGGTGGGCGCAACTAATGAAAAACTGTTTTTT.

This clone was observed a handful of times. This chain connects TRBV12-3 or TRBV12-4 to TRBJ1-6, with D hard to call. The CDR3 consists of 13 residues. Trimming took off 9 bases at V and 10 bases at J, with 16 bases between the two ends. The CDR3 nucleotides are TGTGCCAGTCAAAAGTCGGCGCGGTCACCCCTCCACTTT. As protein: CASQKSARSPLHF.

This clone was counted a few times. The rearrangement links TRBV29-1 to TRBJ2-7; 8 bases line up with TRBD1. J lost 3 bases, V lost 4 bases, and 5 bases had no gene match. The CDR3 is 13 residues long. Germline V lookup: CDR1 SQVTM, CDR2 ANQGSEA. DNA of the CDR3: TGCAGCGTTGTCGCAGGGGGCAACTACGAGCAGTACTTC. Its protein is CSVVAGGNYEQYF.

The chain links TRBV5-3 to TRBJ1-5; D not resolved. TRBV5-3 is an ORF; its function is uncertain. The V gene lost 3 bases and the J gene lost 3 bases, with 28 bases spanning the gap. The CDR3 contains 20 residues. The CDR3 DNA is TGTGCCAGAAGCTGGCCCAAGGGAGCGCCTCGAAAGGGCCACAATCAGCCCCAGCATTTT. It is translated as CARSWPKGAPRKGHNQPQHF.

This sequence joins TRBV6-1 and TRBJ1-2; D is perhaps TRBD1 (5 bases). Germline CDR1 is MNHNS and CDR2 is SASEGT. V was trimmed by 11 bases and J by 8 bases, leaving 15 bases between them. The CDR3 is 11 amino acids. CDR3 sequence reads: CACSSGEGYTF. The CDR3 nucleotides are TGTGCCTGCTCATCGGGGGAGGGCTACACCTTC.

J is TRBJ2-2 and V is TRBV11-3, with D possibly matching TRBD2 (6 bases). The V and J ends lost 1 base and 6 bases respectively, with 9 bases between them. The CDR3 has 14 amino acids. From germline, CDR1 is SGHNT and CDR2 YENEEA. The DNA of the CDR3 is TGTGCCAGCAGCTTAGTAGCGGCGGCCGGGGAGCTGTTTTTT. Its translation: CASSLVAAAGELFF.

The V and J genes are TRBV18 and TRBJ2-7; 7 bases agree with TRBD1. Trimming removed 5 bases from V and 5 bases from J; junction bases left unmatched: 9. Looked up from germline, CDR1 is KGHSH and CDR2 is LQKENI. There are 14 residues in the CDR3. DNA for the CDR3: TGTGCCAGCTCAGGACAGGTTCACAAGAACGAGCAGTACTTC. Translating gives CASSGQVHKNEQYF. The full variable domain, rest sourced from reference TRBV18 and TRBJ2-7, is NAGVMQNPRHLVRRRGQEARLRCSPMKGHSHVYWYRQLPEEGLKFMVYLQKENIIDESGMPKERFSAEFPKEGPSILRIQQVVRGDSAAYFCASSGQVHKNEQYFGPGTRLTVT.

J is TRBJ1-4 and V is TRBV4-2; D remains unclear. The V end was cut by 0 bases, the J end by 8 bases, with 16 bases between. The germline CDR1 and CDR2 sequences are LGHNA and YNFKEQ. This CDR3 contains 16 residues. The CDR3 sequence is CASSQDLVSMREKLFF. CDR3 DNA: TGTGCCAGCAGCCAAGATCTAGTTTCGATGAGGGAAAAACTGTTTTTT.

The chain uses TRBV5-4 and TRBJ2-7; maybe TRBD1 (6 bases). The V gene's germline CDR1 is SGHNT and CDR2 YYREEE (reference sequence). Trimming removed 5 bases from V and 5 bases from J, with 17 bases in between. The CDR3 covers 14 residues. The CDR3 loop is CASSSQGVSHEQYF. The CDR3 region has the DNA TGTGCCAGCAGTTCACAGGGAGTTAGCCACGAGCAGTACTTC.

The chain employs TRBV7-6 and TRBJ2-1; TRBD2 matches at 10 bases. CDR1 and CDR2 (germline): SGHVS, FNYEAQ. After removal of 1 base from V and 2 bases from J, the junction contained 5 bases not matched to a gene. The CDR3 spans 17 residues. CDR3 residues: CASSLVSGGLPYNEQFF. CDR3 coding DNA: TGTGCCAGCAGCTTAGTTAGCGGGGGGCTCCCCTACAATGAGCAGTTCTTC.

The sample holds one count of this clone. The V call is TRBV23-1, the J call TRBJ1-3; perhaps TRBD1 as D (5 bases). TRBV23-1 is known as an ORF, though its function is uncertain. Trimming left V 0 bases short and J 3 bases short, with 12 bases between. The CDR3 has 16 amino acids. This CDR3 reads CASSQSRGEGGNTIYF. In DNA, the CDR3 is TGCGCCAGCAGTCAATCGAGAGGGGAGGGTGGAAACACCATATATTTT.

This clone has just one count. The chain combines TRBV4-1 with TRBJ2-5, with TRBD1 matching over 9 bases. The trim removed 0 bases at V and 4 bases at J, leaving 6 bases unmatched. The CDR3 is 16 residues long. Germline assignment: CDR1 MGHRA and CDR2 YSYEKL. The CDR3 protein is CASSQDADRGRETQYF. The CDR3 bases are TGCGCCAGCAGCCAAGACGCGGACAGGGGCAGAGAGACCCAGTACTTC.

The gene calls are TRBV28 and TRBJ2-7, with D tentatively TRBD2 (5 bases). Deletions cut 3 bases from V and 9 bases from J, with 18 bases between. Germline V gene lookup returns CDR1 MDHEN and CDR2 SYDVKM. The CDR3 is 14 residues long. The DNA of the CDR3 is TGTGCCAGCAGTTTCACCGCCGAGGAGGTGTTGCAGTACTTC. It translates to CASSFTAEEVLQYF.

The chain employs TRBV10-3 and TRBJ1-1, with D perhaps TRBD1 (6 bases). CDR1 is ENHRY and CDR2 is SYGVKD in the germline V gene. There are 12 residues in the CDR3. V was cut by 7 bases and J by 10 bases, with 16 bases left in between. The CDR3, as DNA: TGTGCCATCACTAAGACAGGAGCCCCAGCTTTCTTT. Translating gives CAITKTGAPAFF.

This clone was seen a single time. This sequence joins TRBV5-6 and TRBJ1-1, with a possible D match to TRBD1 (5 bases). Germline CDR1 reads SGHDT; CDR2 reads YYEEEE. V lost 1 base and J 4 bases, leaving 8 bases between the germline ends. This CDR3 region has 13 residues. CDR3 sequence reads: CASSLRGGTEAFF. In DNA, the CDR3 is TGTGCCAGCAGCTTGCGGGGGGGCACTGAAGCTTTCTTT.

The chain recombines TRBV19 with TRBJ2-5; the match to TRBD2 covers 12 bases. CDR1 is LNHDA, CDR2 SQIVND, per germline (reference sequence). The CDR3 totals 16 residues. J gave up 2 bases and V 7 bases, and 8 bases lay outside the gene matches. CDR3 region: CASKLAGGLEQETQYF. CDR3 DNA sequence: TGTGCCAGTAAGCTAGCGGGGGGGCTGGAGCAAGAGACCCAGTACTTC.